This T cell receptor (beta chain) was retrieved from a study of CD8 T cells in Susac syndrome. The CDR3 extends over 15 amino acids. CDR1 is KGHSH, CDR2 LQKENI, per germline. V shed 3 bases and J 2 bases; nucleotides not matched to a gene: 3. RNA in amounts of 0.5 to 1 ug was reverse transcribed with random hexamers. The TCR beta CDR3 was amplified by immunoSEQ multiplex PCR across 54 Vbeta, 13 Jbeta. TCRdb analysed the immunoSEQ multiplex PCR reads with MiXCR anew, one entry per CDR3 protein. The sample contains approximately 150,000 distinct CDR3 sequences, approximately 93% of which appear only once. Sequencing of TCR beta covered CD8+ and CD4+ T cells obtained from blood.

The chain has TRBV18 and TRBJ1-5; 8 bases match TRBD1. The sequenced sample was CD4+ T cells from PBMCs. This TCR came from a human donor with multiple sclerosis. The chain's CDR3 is CASSPSTGGNQPQHF. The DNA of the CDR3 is TGTGCCAGCTCACCCTCGACAGGGGGCAATCAGCCCCAGCATTTT.